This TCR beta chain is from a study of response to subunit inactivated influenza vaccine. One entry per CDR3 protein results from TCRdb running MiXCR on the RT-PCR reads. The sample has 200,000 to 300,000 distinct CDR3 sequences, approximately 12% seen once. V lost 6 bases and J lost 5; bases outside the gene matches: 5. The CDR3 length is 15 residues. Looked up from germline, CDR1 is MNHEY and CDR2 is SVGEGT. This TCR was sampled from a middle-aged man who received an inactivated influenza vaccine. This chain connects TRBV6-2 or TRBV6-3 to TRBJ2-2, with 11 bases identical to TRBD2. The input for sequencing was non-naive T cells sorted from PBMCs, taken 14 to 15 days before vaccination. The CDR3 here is CASRIGTSGTGELFF. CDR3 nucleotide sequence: TGTGCCAGCAGAATAGGGACTAGCGGTACCGGGGAGCTGTTTTTT.